This TCR beta chain was found in a study of T-cell memory formation after mild COVID-19. Study at large: The two donors had largely donor-specific TCR clusters.

Via MiXCR, TCRdb re-called the 5' RACE reads, giving one row per CDR3 protein. The data show approximately 89,000 distinct CDR3 sequences, 25% seen once. Germline lookup yields CDR1 ENHRY and CDR2 SYGVKD. The CDR3 runs 16 residues. V lost 0 bases and J 0 bases, leaving 10 bases between the germline ends. Whole-study findings and limits: The study found balanced CD4/CD8 in clones contracting day 15 to 85 and a CD4+ lean in later expanders. Contracting CD4+ clones sat mainly in CM and EM; CD8+ in EMRA.

Comment on this clonotype: Its matching antigen is unknown.

The chain employs TRBV10-3 and TRBJ2-3, with D hard to call. This receptor was identified in a man aged 18 to 30 who had mild COVID-19 (a few samples of this study predate the infection). Cell type and time point are not known. Sequencing was done on a sample of PBMCs or a T cell subset sorted from them (not recorded which). This chain's CDR3 is CAISESSSVSTDTQYF. CDR3 nucleotides: TGTGCCATCAGTGAGTCGAGTTCCGTGAGCACAGATACGCAGTATTTT.